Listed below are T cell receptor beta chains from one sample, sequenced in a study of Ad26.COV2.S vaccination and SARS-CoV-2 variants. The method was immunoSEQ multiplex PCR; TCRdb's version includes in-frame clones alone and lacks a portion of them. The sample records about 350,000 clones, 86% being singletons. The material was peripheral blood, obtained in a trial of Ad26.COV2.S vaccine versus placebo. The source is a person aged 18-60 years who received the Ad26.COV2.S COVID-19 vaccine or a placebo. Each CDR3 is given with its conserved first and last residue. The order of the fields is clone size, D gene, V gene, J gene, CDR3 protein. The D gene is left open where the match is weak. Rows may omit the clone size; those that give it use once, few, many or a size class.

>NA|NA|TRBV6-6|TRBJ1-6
CASSYGDYNSPLHF
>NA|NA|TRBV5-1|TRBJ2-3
CASSQQAGLTDTQYF
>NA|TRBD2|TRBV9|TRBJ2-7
CASSVSSGSPEQYF
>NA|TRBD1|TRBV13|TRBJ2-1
CASSRRDSNEQFF
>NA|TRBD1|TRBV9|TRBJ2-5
CASQAMGQQETQYF
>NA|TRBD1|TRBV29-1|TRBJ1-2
CSVGQGARGYTF
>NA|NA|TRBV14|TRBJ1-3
CASSQTISPGNTIYF
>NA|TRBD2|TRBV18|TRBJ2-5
CASSPEGLKKETQYF
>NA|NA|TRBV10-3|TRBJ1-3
CAISESPLDTIYF
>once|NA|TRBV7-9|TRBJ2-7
CASSPGVPFTGPWVYF
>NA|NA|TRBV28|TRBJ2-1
CASSLNRAEQFF
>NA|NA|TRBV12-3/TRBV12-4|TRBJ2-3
CASSLGSTDTQYF
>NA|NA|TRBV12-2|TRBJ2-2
CASRLVGGDGELFF
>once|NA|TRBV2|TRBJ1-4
CASTVNEKLFF
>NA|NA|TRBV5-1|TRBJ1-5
CASSPRGGYQPQHF
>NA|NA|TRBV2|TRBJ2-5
CASARAQETQYF
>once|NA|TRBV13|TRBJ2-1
CASSLAGRGVHNEQFF
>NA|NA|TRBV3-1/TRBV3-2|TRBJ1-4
CASSQRGGQGKLFF
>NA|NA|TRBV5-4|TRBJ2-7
CASSFRATARGEQYF
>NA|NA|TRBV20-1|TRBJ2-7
CSASPPQGAKTSYEQYF
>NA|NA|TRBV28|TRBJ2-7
CASSLGREQYF
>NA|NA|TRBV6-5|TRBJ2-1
CASSSRTDEQFF
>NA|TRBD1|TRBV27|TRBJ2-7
CATRSAGGYEQYF
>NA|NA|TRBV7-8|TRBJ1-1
CASSYLSQGMNTEAFF
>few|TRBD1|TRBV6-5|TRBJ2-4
CASRNGQVKNIQYF
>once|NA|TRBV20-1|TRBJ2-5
CSLERETQYF
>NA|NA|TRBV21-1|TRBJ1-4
CASSKPGTGKEEKLFF
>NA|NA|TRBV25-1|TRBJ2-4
CASSEYGGEGVNIQYF
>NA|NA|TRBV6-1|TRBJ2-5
CASSELFSSETQYF
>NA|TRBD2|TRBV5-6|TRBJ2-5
CASSPTSGQETQYF
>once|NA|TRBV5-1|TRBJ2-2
CASSPALQRNTGELFF
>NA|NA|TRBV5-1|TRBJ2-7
CASSLSGSSEQYF
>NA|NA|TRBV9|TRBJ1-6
CASSDLDNSPLHF
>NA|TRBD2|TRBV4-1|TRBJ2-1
CASSRSGTSGGADYNEQFF
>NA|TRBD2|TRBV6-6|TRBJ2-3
CASSYSSGRSTDTQYF
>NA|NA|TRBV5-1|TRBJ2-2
CASSLISTNTGELFF
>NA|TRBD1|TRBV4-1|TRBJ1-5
CASSLLTGDQPQHF
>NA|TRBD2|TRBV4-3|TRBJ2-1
CASSQDGGRLAVGNEQFF
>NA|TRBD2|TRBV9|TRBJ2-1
CASSVGASGSGNEQFF
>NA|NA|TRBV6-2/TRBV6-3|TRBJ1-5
CASSYTGPNQPQHF
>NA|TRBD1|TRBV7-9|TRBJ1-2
CASSLDGDRGNYGYTF
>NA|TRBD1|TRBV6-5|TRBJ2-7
CASSYGTGGSYEQYF
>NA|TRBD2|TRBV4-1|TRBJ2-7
CASSQDSSGAYEQYF
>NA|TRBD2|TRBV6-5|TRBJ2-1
CASSRGLAGGQFF
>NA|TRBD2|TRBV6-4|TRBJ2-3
CASSESISGGTQYF
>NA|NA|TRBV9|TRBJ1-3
CASSGAGGSGNTIYF
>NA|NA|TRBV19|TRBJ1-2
CASSTTLLSGTAPTGYTF
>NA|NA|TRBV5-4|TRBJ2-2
CASSLEASSIGELFF
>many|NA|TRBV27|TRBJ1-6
CASSRDRGSPLHF
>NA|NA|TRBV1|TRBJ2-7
CTSSQENRSYEQYF
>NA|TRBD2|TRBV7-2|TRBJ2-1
CASSLQAGGYNEQFF
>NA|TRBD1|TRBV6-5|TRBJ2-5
CASKGTGQGETQYF
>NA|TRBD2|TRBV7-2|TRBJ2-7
CASRELAGGGEQYF
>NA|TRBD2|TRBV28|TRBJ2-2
CASSLNGGRTGELFF
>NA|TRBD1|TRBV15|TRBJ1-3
CATSRDLGQGVTIYF
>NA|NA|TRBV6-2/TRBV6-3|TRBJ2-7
CASSYSSGGPYEQYF
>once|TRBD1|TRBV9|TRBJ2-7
CASSGDRAYEQYF